The 13 T cell receptor beta chains below come from one sample, sequenced in a study of T cells after yellow fever vaccination. TCRdb used MiXCR to reprocess the 5' RACE reads, holding one entry per CDR3 protein. This sample has some 500,000 distinct CDR3 sequences, with about 14% found just once. The sequences come from PBMCs, collected on the day of the yellow fever booster vaccination. The receptors derive from a man aged 25-45 years who received the YFV17D yellow fever vaccine.

This clonotype showed up many times. The rearrangement uses TRBV5-1 and TRBJ2-2, with TRBD2 matching 9 bases. J was trimmed by 5 bases and V by 0 bases; bases with no gene match: 2. The CDR3 loop spans 15 amino acids. CDR1 and CDR2 (germline): SGHRS, YFSETQ. CDR3 region: CASSLGLAATGELFF. The CDR3 nucleotides are TGCGCCAGCAGCTTGGGACTAGCGGCAACCGGGGAGCTGTTTTTT.

V gene TRBV4-3 combines with J gene TRBJ1-2, with a possible D match to TRBD1 (6 bases). CDR1 is LGHNA, CDR2 YSLEER, per germline. The CDR3 length is 15 residues. V gave up 1 base and J gave up 8 bases, with 17 bases separating them. The chain's CDR3 is CASSQGWTDSPGYTF. The CDR3 nucleotides are TGCGCCAGCAGCCAAGGTTGGACGGACAGTCCCGGCTACACCTTC.

The rearrangement uses TRBV20-1 and TRBJ1-2; D gene unclear. The CDR3 covers 12 residues. V lost 6 bases and J lost 6, with 14 bases in between. Per germline, CDR1 DFQATT and CDR2 SNEGSKA (reference sequence). The DNA for the CDR3 is TGCAGTGCGAGCATGGGGATCCATGGCTACACCTTC. It translates to CSASMGIHGYTF.

The chain links TRBV24-1 to TRBJ2-1; D possibly matches TRBD1 or TRBD2 (5 bases each). The CDR3 totals 15 residues. Germline V lookup: CDR1 KGHDR, CDR2 SFDVKD. V dropped 5 bases and J dropped 5 bases, with 15 bases sitting between them. The CDR3 loop reads CATSGMRGAHNEQFF. The CDR3 nucleotides are TGTGCCACCAGTGGCATGAGGGGAGCTCACAATGAGCAGTTCTTC.

There are a few counts of this clonotype. The chain employs TRBV19 and TRBJ2-7, with D perhaps matching TRBD1 or TRBD2 (5 bases each). With 5 bases removed from V and 5 bases from J, the gap between germline ends came to 19 bases. The CDR3 has 15 residues. Germline values: CDR1 LNHDA, CDR2 SQIVND (reference sequence). This CDR3 is CASSEGYLGEDEQYF. In nucleotides, the CDR3 is TGTGCCAGTAGTGAGGGGTATCTGGGGGAAGACGAGCAGTACTTC.

The V and J genes are TRBV6-1 and TRBJ2-3; perhaps TRBD2 as D (5 bases). CDR3 size: 15 residues. Germline CDR1 is MNHNS and CDR2 is SASEGT. V lost 6 bases and J 6 bases, leaving 19 bases between the germline ends. CDR3 sequence (DNA): TGTGCCAGCAGCCCTGGCGGGCCCCGGTCGGATACGCAGTATTTT. This codes for CASSPGGPRSDTQYF.

In its sample, this clonotype was seen a few times. The gene calls are TRBV20-1 and TRBJ2-1, with D possibly TRBD1 on 6 matching bases. V lost 0 bases and J lost 2, with 11 bases in between. CDR1 is DFQATT and CDR2 is SNEGSKA in the germline V gene (reference sequence). CDR3 length: 15 residues. The CDR3 region is CSARDRTETYNEQFF. CDR3 nucleotides: TGCAGTGCTAGAGATCGGACAGAAACCTACAATGAGCAGTTCTTC.

V usage is TRBV5-1 and J usage is TRBJ2-6; D gene uncertain. The CDR3 extends over 14 amino acids. With 5 bases removed from V and 0 bases from J, the gap between germline ends came to 6 bases. Per the germline V gene, CDR1 is SGHRS and CDR2 is YFSETQ. CDR3 coding DNA: TGCGCCAGCAGAGAAGACTCTGGGGCCAACGTCCTGACTTTC. It encodes CASREDSGANVLTF.

The chain joins TRBV27 to TRBJ2-1, with 9 bases matching TRBD2. This CDR3 is built from 13 residues. V lost 6 bases and J lost 6; bases outside the gene matches: 3. The germline CDR1 and CDR2 sequences are MNHEY and SMNVEV (reference sequence). In nucleotides, the CDR3 is TGTGCCAGCAGACTAGCGGGTAGCAATGAGCAGTTCTTC. Amino acids: CASRLAGSNEQFF.

This clonotype was seen only a few times. The V call is TRBV6-1, the J call TRBJ2-7, with 8 bases that match TRBD1. The junction had 11 bases not matched to a gene; V was cut back by 9 bases and J by 4 bases. Germline loops: CDR1 MNHNS, CDR2 SASEGT. The CDR3 length is 14 residues. The CDR3 here is CASQTGTGHYEQYF. DNA of the CDR3: TGTGCCAGTCAAACCGGGACAGGCCATTACGAGCAGTACTTC.

This clonotype was detected only a few times. This chain joins TRBV19 and TRBJ2-1; D is possibly TRBD1 (6 bases). The CDR3 totals 15 residues. V was trimmed by 4 bases and J by 4 bases, leaving 14 bases between them. Germline values: CDR1 LNHDA, CDR2 SQIVND (reference sequence). CDR3 loop: CASSTNQGRYNEQFF. The CDR3 DNA sequence: TGTGCCAGTAGTACCAATCAGGGGCGGTACAATGAGCAGTTCTTC.

The table lists this clonotype with a few counts. The rearrangement links TRBV28 to TRBJ1-5; TRBD1 might be the D (6 bases). The germline CDR1 and CDR2 sequences are MDHEN and SYDVKM. This CDR3 is 12 amino acids long. V dropped 10 bases and J dropped 3 bases, with 10 bases sitting between them. The DNA of the CDR3 is TGTGCCACCAGGGGTCCCAATCAGCCCCAGCATTTT. As protein: CATRGPNQPQHF.

This chain links TRBV4-1 with TRBJ2-5; D is perhaps TRBD2 (6 bases). The CDR3 is 15 residues long. Germline loops: CDR1 MGHRA, CDR2 YSYEKL. V was pared by 4 bases and J by 5 bases, with 17 bases between. The CDR3 spells CASSLQGLLRETQYF. CDR3 nucleotides: TGCGCCAGCAGCCTCCAGGGACTCCTGAGGGAGACCCAGTACTTC.